Following are 32 T cell receptor beta chains from one sample sequenced in a study of Graves' ophthalmopathy and Graves' hyperthyroidism. For repertoire sequencing, the TCR beta CDR3 regions were amplified from RNA transcripts. HTBI primers served in a first-round RT-PCR, which a second-round multiplex PCR followed. From the multiplex PCR reads, TCRdb called clonotypes with MiXCR, one entry per CDR3 protein. The table includes 400,000 or so distinct CDR3 sequences, 15% to 20% detected once. What was sequenced was peripheral blood. These TCRs come from an adult woman with stable Graves' hyperthyroidism.

This clonotype was counted many times. The rearrangement uses TRBV5-1 and TRBJ1-2; perhaps TRBD1 as D (6 bases). This CDR3 comprises 14 residues. V was shortened by 4 bases and J by 4 bases, with 14 bases between the two germline ends. Germline loops: CDR1 SGHRS, CDR2 YFSETQ. The CDR3: CASSPETGTYGYTF. The DNA of the CDR3 is TGCGCCAGCAGCCCCGAAACAGGGACCTATGGCTACACCTTC. Complete variable domain (other parts from reference TRBV5-1 and TRBJ1-2): KAGVTQTPRYLIKTRGQQVTLSCSPISGHRSVSWYQQTPGQGLQFLFEYFSETQRNKGNFPGRFSGRQFSNSRSEMNVSTLELGDSALYLCASSPETGTYGYTFGSGTRLTVV.

Only a few counts were recorded for this clonotype. This chain uses TRBV7-6 with TRBJ2-7; D gene ambiguous. The length of the CDR3 is 15 residues. V was clipped by 5 bases and J by 4 bases, with 18 bases between them. Germline V gene sequence: CDR1 SGHVS, CDR2 FNYEAQ. CDR3 coding DNA: TGTGCCAGCAGCCCCATTGGGGTTCTTGCGTACGAGCAGTACTTC. Translating gives CASSPIGVLAYEQYF.

V usage is TRBV27 and J usage is TRBJ2-7; the D call may be TRBD1 or TRBD2 (5 bases each). Germline CDR1 reads MNHEY; CDR2 reads SMNVEV (reference sequence). The CDR3 spans 16 residues. V lost 1 base to trimming and J lost 5 bases, with 18 bases between them. The CDR3: CASSLLGDWQNHEQYF. The CDR3 DNA reads as TGTGCCAGCAGTTTATTGGGGGATTGGCAGAACCACGAGCAGTACTTC.

The chain has TRBV6-2 or TRBV6-3 and TRBJ2-2; D might be TRBD2 (7 bases). V was trimmed by 6 bases and J by 2 bases, leaving 10 bases between them. The length of the CDR3 is 14 residues. Germline lookup yields CDR1 MNHEY and CDR2 SVGEGT. The CDR3, as DNA: TGTGCCAGCAGAGCGGGACAAAACACCGGGGAGCTGTTTTTT. This codes for CASRAGQNTGELFF.

This clonotype was recorded at least ten times. The V gene is TRBV19, the J gene TRBJ1-5, with D unclear. The CDR3 consists of 15 residues. V was cut by 3 bases and J by 3 bases, with 12 bases left in between. CDR1 and CDR2 from the germline V gene are LNHDA and SQIVND (reference sequence). The DNA of the CDR3 is TGTGCCAGTAGTATCGGCGGGTCTCACAATCAGCCCCAGCATTTT. Translated, it gives CASSIGGSHNQPQHF.

In this sample, this clonotype turned up many times. This chain uses TRBV12-3 or TRBV12-4 with TRBJ1-5; D may be TRBD1 (6 bases). V shed 5 bases and J shed 3 bases, with 11 bases lying between them. This CDR3 region has 14 residues. CDR3 protein: CASSARTANQPQHF. The CDR3 DNA reads as TGTGCCAGCAGTGCGCGGACAGCCAATCAGCCCCAGCATTTT.

This clonotype was observed at least ten times. This rearrangement joins TRBV27 to TRBJ2-4; D might be TRBD2 (6 bases). The germline V and J ends were trimmed by 5 bases and 6 bases, with 17 bases remaining between them. Germline V CDR1 and CDR2: MNHEY, SMNVEV (reference sequence). The CDR3 length is 15 residues. CDR3 amino acids: CASSPFGGAGNIQYF. For the CDR3, the DNA is TGTGCCAGCAGTCCCTTTGGAGGGGCGGGAAACATTCAGTACTTC.

In DNA form, the CDR3 reads TGTGCCAGCAGTTACCTCGACAGGACTGAAGCTTTCTTT. This sequence encodes CASSYLDRTEAFF. This chain uses TRBV6-5 with TRBJ1-1, with a weak D call TRBD1 (6 bases). There are 13 residues in the CDR3. V was clipped by 2 bases and J by 5 bases, with 9 bases between them. Looked up from germline, CDR1 is MNHEY and CDR2 is SVGAGI.

This clonotype was found many times. The CDR3 protein is CASSQGTSGAYEQYF. The CDR3 nucleotides read TGCGCCAGCAGCCAGGGGACTAGCGGAGCCTACGAGCAGTACTTC. The gene calls are TRBV4-1 and TRBJ2-7, with TRBD2 matching 11 bases. V shed 3 bases, J shed 2 bases, and the junction held 3 bases outside the gene matches. The CDR3 is 15 residues long. Germline V lookup: CDR1 MGHRA, CDR2 YSYEKL.

This clonotype appeared many times. J is TRBJ2-6 and V is TRBV20-1, with 8 bases fitting TRBD1. V lost 5 bases and J lost 2; bases outside the gene matches: 5. Germline CDR1 reads DFQATT; CDR2 reads SNEGSKA (reference sequence). This CDR3 contains 15 residues. In nucleotides, the CDR3 is TGCAGTGCTCTCCGGACAGGGACTGGGGCCAACGTCCTGACTTTC. Translating gives CSALRTGTGANVLTF.

This clonotype has ten or more counts. The chain couples TRBV7-6 to TRBJ2-2, with D possibly being TRBD2 (6 bases). This CDR3 comprises 16 residues. The germline gives CDR1 SGHVS, CDR2 FNYEAQ. V was cut by 1 base and J by 0 bases, with 9 bases left in between. The CDR3 protein is CASSLEGTANTGELFF. The DNA of the CDR3 is TGTGCCAGCAGCTTAGAAGGGACTGCGAACACCGGGGAGCTGTTTTTT.

This clonotype was seen a handful of times. The chain joins TRBV11-2 to TRBJ1-1; no definite D call. Deletions cut 2 bases from V and 4 bases from J, with 20 bases between. This CDR3 comprises 17 residues. In germline, CDR1 is SGHAT, CDR2 FQNNGV. CDR3 amino acids: CASSLLSGGTFSTEAFF. CDR3 in DNA: TGTGCCAGCAGCTTACTTTCGGGAGGAACGTTTTCCACTGAAGCTTTCTTT.

This clonotype was counted many times. The genes are TRBV10-3 and TRBJ2-5, with 7 positions matching TRBD2. With 6 bases clipped from V and 5 bases from J, the junction kept 6 bases outside the gene matches. The CDR3 covers 13 residues. CDR1 is ENHRY and CDR2 is SYGVKD in the germline V gene. The CDR3 nucleotides read TGTGCCATCAGGGCGGGAGAAGGGGAGACCCAGTACTTC. Translating it yields CAIRAGEGETQYF.

This clonotype appeared many times. The rearrangement uses TRBV6-2 or TRBV6-3 and TRBJ1-1, with a possible D match to TRBD1 (5 bases). Per germline, CDR1 MNHEY and CDR2 SVGEGT. V was cut by 2 bases and J by 0 bases, with 13 bases left in between. The CDR3 length is 16 residues. For the CDR3, the DNA is TGTGCCAGCAGTTACAACAGGACACTCATGAACACTGAAGCTTTCTTT. This codes for CASSYNRTLMNTEAFF.

This clonotype has more than one count but fewer than ten. This sequence may be a read error, since a much larger clone differs from it by one base. The chain recombines TRBV20-1 with TRBJ1-6; D may be TRBD1 (6 bases). The CDR3 is 14 amino acids. Germline-derived CDR1 and CDR2 are DFQATT and SNEGSKA (reference sequence). DNA of the CDR3: TGCAGTGCCGTAGGAGGGACACATAATTCACACCTCCACTTT. Residues: CSAVGGTHNSHLHF.

Many counts were recorded for this clonotype. The chain is built from TRBV12-5 and TRBJ2-7; 9 bases are a match to TRBD2. The V gene's germline CDR1 is LGHNT and CDR2 FRNRAP. The CDR3 loop spans 14 amino acids. The J segment lost 1 base and the V segment lost 8 bases, leaving 6 bases of the junction unmatched. CDR3 DNA sequence: TGTGCTAGTAAGGAGACTAGCGGATCCTACGAGCAGTACTTC. Residues: CASKETSGSYEQYF.

This clonotype was detected ten times or more. This rearrangement joins TRBV6-5 to TRBJ1-2, with D possibly TRBD1 on 5 matching bases. The CDR3 covers 13 residues. V was cut by 5 bases and J by 5 bases, with 12 bases left in between. Per the germline V gene, CDR1 is MNHEY and CDR2 is SVGAGI. CDR3 sequence: CASSQGVEYGYTF. For the CDR3, the DNA is TGTGCCAGCAGTCAGGGAGTAGAGTATGGCTACACCTTC.

This clonotype was observed many times. J is TRBJ2-7 and V is TRBV12-5, with TRBD1 as a possible D gene (6 bases). V was clipped by 6 bases and J by 2 bases, with 14 bases between them. This CDR3 has 14 amino acids. The germline V gene has CDR1 LGHNT and CDR2 FRNRAP. CDR3 loop: CASGPKTGPYEQYF. CDR3 coding DNA: TGTGCTAGTGGCCCGAAGACAGGTCCCTACGAGCAGTACTTC.

There are many counts of this clonotype. The V call is TRBV6-5, the J call TRBJ1-2; the D is unclear. The V gene's germline CDR1 is MNHEY and CDR2 SVGAGI. Trimming shortened V by 5 bases and J by 4 bases, and 11 bases separated the two germline ends. This CDR3 is built from 13 residues. Written as DNA, the CDR3 is TGTGCCAGCAGTCGATCCAGGCTCTATGGCTACACCTTC. It is translated as CASSRSRLYGYTF.

This clonotype was observed once. The chain combines TRBV9 with TRBJ1-1; D might be TRBD1 (6 bases). Germline CDR1 reads SGDLS; CDR2 reads YYNGEE. The CDR3 is made up of 16 amino acids. Trimming shortened V by 2 bases and J by 4 bases, and 18 bases separated the two germline ends. CDR3 sequence reads: CASSVDAGALGTEAFF. Here the CDR3 DNA reads TGTGCCAGCAGCGTCGATGCAGGGGCCCTGGGCACTGAAGCTTTCTTT.

This clonotype was seen at least ten times. The chain has TRBV5-1 and TRBJ2-7; no definite D call. Germline V CDR1 and CDR2: SGHRS, YFSETQ. V was pared by 2 bases and J by 2 bases, with 11 bases between. CDR3 size: 14 residues. The CDR3 DNA follows: TGCGCCAGCAGCTTCGGACGAATTACCTACGAGCAGTACTTC. This translates into CASSFGRITYEQYF.

The CDR3 sequence: CASSHGTLAGVTGELFF. The CDR3, as DNA: TGTGCCAGCAGCCACGGGACGCTAGCGGGAGTCACCGGGGAGCTGTTTTTT. This chain connects TRBV6-2 or TRBV6-3 to TRBJ2-2, with TRBD2 identical over 10 bases. The CDR3 contains 17 residues. The V gene end was trimmed by 6 bases and the J gene end by 4 bases; junction bases not matched to a gene: 11. Germline CDR1 reads MNHEY; CDR2 reads SVGEGT.

This clonotype was recorded at least ten times. The V gene is TRBV4-1, the J gene TRBJ1-1; unclear D gene. CDR1 and CDR2 from the germline V gene are MGHRA and YSYEKL. The V gene lost 4 bases and the J gene lost 1 base, with 10 bases spanning the gap. The length of the CDR3 is 14 residues. The CDR3 reads CASSRTPGNTEAFF. CDR3 DNA: TGCGCCAGCAGCCGAACCCCCGGGAACACTGAAGCTTTCTTT.

The V gene is TRBV6-1, the J gene TRBJ2-5, with D perhaps matching TRBD1 (7 bases). The V gene's germline CDR1 is MNHNS and CDR2 SASEGT. The CDR3 runs to 16 residues. V dropped 4 bases and J dropped 2 bases, with 17 bases sitting between them. Here the CDR3 DNA reads TGTGCCAGCAGTGCCGGAGGGGGCCGTTCGCAAGAGACCCAGTACTTC. Protein product: CASSAGGGRSQETQYF.

In this sample, this clonotype turned up a few times. V and J are TRBV9 and TRBJ2-3; D is unclear. Germline V gene lookup returns CDR1 SGDLS and CDR2 YYNGEE. V lost 0 bases and J lost 0, with 8 bases in between. The CDR3 is 15 amino acids. CDR3 residues: CASSVDLRSTDTQYF. The CDR3 region has the DNA TGTGCCAGCAGCGTAGATCTCAGAAGCACAGATACGCAGTATTTT.

In its sample, this clonotype was seen many times. The chain carries TRBV6-5 and TRBJ1-1; 9 bases are shared with TRBD1. The CDR3 covers 16 residues. CDR1 is MNHEY and CDR2 is SVGAGI in the germline V gene. V lost 2 bases to trimming and J lost 2 bases; unmatched junction nucleotides: 6. CDR3 residues: CASSYLGTGSNTEAFF. Written as DNA, the CDR3 is TGTGCCAGCAGTTACCTCGGGACAGGGAGTAACACTGAAGCTTTCTTT.

This clonotype was detected ten times or more. This sequence joins TRBV4-1 and TRBJ1-1; 10 nucleotides line up with TRBD1. The V and J ends lost 1 base and 2 bases, in that order; junction bases with no gene match: 1. Germline CDR1 and CDR2: MGHRA and YSYEKL. The CDR3 consists of 15 residues. The CDR3 sequence is CASSQGQGANTEAFF. The CDR3 coding sequence is TGCGCCAGCAGCCAAGGACAGGGGGCTAACACTGAAGCTTTCTTT.

This clonotype was counted many times. The final CDR3 position lacks the conserved phenylalanine or tryptophan, pointing to a likely read error. No DNA is shown, since the ends of the CDR3 on it are uncertain; the CDR3 is the one TCRdb lists. This sequence joins TRBV6-2 or TRBV6-3 and TRBJ2-7; the table gives TRBD1 as D, unverified against the DNA. The CDR3 sequence runs 12 residues, both termini included. Germline V lookup: CDR1 MNHEY, CDR2 SVGEGT. The CDR3 spells CASSYPRDSPLL.

This clonotype was seen at least ten times. The J gene is TRBJ2-6, the V gene TRBV24-1; 11 bases match TRBD1. Trimming at V came to 2 bases and at J to 2 bases, leaving 4 bases not matched to a gene. Germline V gene lookup returns CDR1 KGHDR and CDR2 SFDVKD. The CDR3 is made up of 18 amino acids. This CDR3 is CATSDSDRGRPGANVLTF. The DNA of the CDR3 is TGTGCCACCAGTGATTCGGACAGGGGGCGGCCTGGGGCCAACGTCCTGACTTTC.

J is TRBJ2-7 and V is TRBV7-6, with 14 nucleotides matching TRBD2. The V gene end was trimmed by 4 bases and the J gene end by 2 bases; junction bases not matched to a gene: 10. Per the germline V gene, CDR1 is SGHVS and CDR2 is FNYEAQ. The CDR3 is 18 residues long. CDR3 DNA: TGTGCCAGCAGCTCGTCCGGGACTAGCGGGAGTCCTACCTACGAGCAGTACTTC. Translated, it gives CASSSSGTSGSPTYEQYF. Combining the CDR3 with reference TRBV7-6 and TRBJ2-7 gives the whole variable domain GAGVSQSPRYKVTKRGQDVALRCDPISGHVSLYWYRQALGQGPEFLTYFNYEAQQDKSGLPNDRFSAERPEGSISTLTIQRTEQRDSAMYRCASSSSGTSGSPTYEQYFGPGTRLTVT.

The sample holds many counts of this clonotype. V usage is TRBV4-1 and J usage is TRBJ1-5; no firm D call. The germline V gene has CDR1 MGHRA and CDR2 YSYEKL. Trimming took 3 bases from V and 5 from J, leaving 17 bases between them. The CDR3 length is 16 residues. CDR3 in amino acids: CASSQITPGGYQPQHF. CDR3 coding DNA: TGCGCCAGCAGCCAGATCACCCCGGGAGGGTATCAGCCCCAGCATTTT.

This clonotype was seen at least ten times. The CDR3 DNA sequence: TGCGCCAGCAGCTTGGGACAGGTCAACGAGCAGTACTTC. It codes for CASSLGQVNEQYF. The chain joins TRBV5-1 to TRBJ2-7; D perhaps matches TRBD1 (6 bases). The germline gives CDR1 SGHRS, CDR2 YFSETQ. Trimming shortened V by 0 bases and J by 5 bases, and 9 bases separated the two germline ends. The CDR3 spans 13 residues.